The 17 T cell receptor beta chains in this list originate from one sample, sequenced in a study of blood T cell repertoires in COVID-19. The method was immunoSEQ multiplex PCR; TCRdb's version includes in-frame clones alone and lacks a portion of them. The table shows about 87,000 clones, with around 86% occurring only once. The sequencing sample was made of peripheral blood. The receptors shown here come from a woman aged 70-85 years with acute or convalescent COVID-19.

This clone was counted between two and nine times. As DNA, the CDR3 is TGTGCCAGCAGCTCGTCGCCAGGGTACACTGAAGCTTTCTTT. It codes for CASSSSPGYTEAFF. The genes are TRBV11-2 and TRBJ1-1; D possibly corresponds to TRBD1 (5 bases). The germline V gene has CDR1 SGHAT and CDR2 FQNNGV. CDR3 size: 14 residues. The V end lost 4 bases, the J end lost 3 bases, and 12 bases lay between the germline ends.

The chain recombines TRBV29-1 with TRBJ2-2; TRBD1 agrees at 11 bases. Germline V CDR1 and CDR2: SQVTM, ANQGSEA. The CDR3 is 14 residues long. J was trimmed by 7 bases and V by 6 bases; bases with no gene match: 7. CDR3 loop: CSVGDRGLVGELFF. In DNA, the CDR3 is TGCAGCGTGGGGGACAGGGGGTTGGTCGGGGAGCTGTTTTTT.

This sequence joins TRBV3-1 (or the pseudogene TRBV3-2) and TRBJ2-7; TRBD2 matches 8 bases. The CDR3 is made up of 13 amino acids. The V segment lost 4 bases and the J segment 4 bases; nucleotides outside the gene matches: 3. Germline loops: CDR1 LGHDT, CDR2 YNNKEL (reference sequence). CDR3 loop: CASSPRGGYEQYF. CDR3 in DNA: TGTGCCAGCAGCCCTCGCGGGGGGTACGAGCAGTACTTC.

The chain has TRBV2 and TRBJ1-2; 10 bases align to TRBD1. After removal of 9 bases from V and 5 bases from J, the junction contained 6 bases not matched to a gene. Germline lookup yields CDR1 SNHLY and CDR2 FYNNEI. The CDR3 is made up of 13 amino acids. The CDR3 protein is CARSPGQGYGYTF. CDR3 nucleotides: TGTGCCAGGTCACCGGGACAGGGGTATGGCTACACCTTC. Variable domain in full (rest from reference TRBV2 and TRBJ1-2): EPEVTQTPSHQVTQMGQEVILRCVPISNHLYFYWYRQILGQKVEFLVSFYNNEISEKSEIFDDQFSVERPDGSNFTLKIRSTKLEDSAMYFCARSPGQGYGYTFGSGTRLTVV.

The V gene is TRBV29-1, the J gene TRBJ1-5, with 7 bases fitting TRBD1. V shed 6 bases and J 1 base; nucleotides not matched to a gene: 0. Germline assignment: CDR1 SQVTM and CDR2 ANQGSEA. The CDR3 has 12 amino acids. CDR3 amino acids: CSVGQSNQPQHF. The CDR3 DNA sequence: TGCAGCGTGGGACAGAGCAATCAGCCCCAGCATTTT.

V is TRBV27 and J is TRBJ1-2, with 9 bases fitting TRBD1. Germline trimming cut 4 bases from V and 6 bases from J; bases unmatched to any gene: 6. CDR3 length: 14 amino acids. Germline V gives CDR1 MNHEY, CDR2 SMNVEV (reference sequence). CDR3 nucleotides: TGTGCCAGCAGTTCCGACAGGGGGGAAAATGGCTACACCTTC. This gives the protein CASSSDRGENGYTF.

This rearrangement joins TRBV11-3 to TRBJ1-1; D is unresolved. The CDR3 contains 12 residues. V was clipped by 6 bases and J by 5 bases, with 10 bases between them. Germline V CDR1 and CDR2: SGHNT, YENEEA. CDR3 coding DNA: TGTGCCAGCAGTATCCGGGGAACTGAAGCTTTCTTT. Its protein product is CASSIRGTEAFF.

This chain joins TRBV18 and TRBJ1-2; D may be TRBD1 (6 bases). The CDR3 totals 13 residues. CDR1 and CDR2 from the germline V gene are KGHSH and LQKENI. V lost 1 base and J lost 6, with 9 bases in between. CDR3 residues: CASSPQGGDGYTF. CDR3 coding DNA: TGTGCCAGCTCACCACAAGGGGGAGATGGCTACACCTTC. Complete variable domain (other parts from reference TRBV18 and TRBJ1-2): NAGVMQNPRHLVRRRGQEARLRCSPMKGHSHVYWYRQLPEEGLKFMVYLQKENIIDESGMPKERFSAEFPKEGPSILRIQQVVRGDSAAYFCASSPQGGDGYTFGSGTRLTVV.

This clone was observed a few times. The chain is built from TRBV10-3 and TRBJ1-5, with a possible D match to TRBD1 (5 bases). The germline V and J ends were trimmed by 0 bases and 7 bases, with 13 bases remaining between them. The CDR3 spans 15 residues. CDR1 is ENHRY and CDR2 is SYGVKD in the germline V gene. Here the CDR3 DNA reads TGTGCCATCAGTGAGTCTCAGGGAATGGGACAGCCCCAGCATTTT. It encodes CAISESQGMGQPQHF.

This chain joins TRBV6-2 or TRBV6-3 and TRBJ2-7; 8 positions match TRBD1. The CDR3 sequence is 15 residues long. From germline, CDR1 is MNHEY and CDR2 SVGEGT. The ends lost 3 bases at V and 5 bases at J; junction bases unmatched: 9. The CDR3 is CASSYWLSGGNEQYF. The CDR3 region has the DNA TGTGCCAGCAGTTATTGGTTGTCAGGGGGCAACGAGCAGTACTTC.

The chain is built from TRBV30 and TRBJ1-1; D possibly corresponds to TRBD1 (5 bases). Per the germline V gene, CDR1 is GTSNPN and CDR2 is SVGIG (reference sequence). The CDR3 is 13 residues long. V gave up 3 bases and J gave up 3 bases, with 11 bases separating them. CDR3 in DNA: TGTGCCTGGAGAAGAGACAGCTACACTGAAGCTTTCTTT. Translating gives CAWRRDSYTEAFF.

A note on this clone: The junction does not match germline at one end; this may be a read error. The chain joins TRBV19 to TRBJ2-7; 9 bases line up with TRBD1. This CDR3 spans 13 amino acids. The V gene's germline CDR1 is LNHDA and CDR2 SQIVND (reference sequence). The CDR3 nucleotides are TGTGCCAGTAGGGGGACAGGGACTTACGCGCAGTACTTC. Amino acid sequence: CASRGTGTYAQYF.

V usage is TRBV11-1 and J usage is TRBJ1-5; possibly TRBD1 for D (6 bases). V dropped 5 bases and J dropped 6 bases, with 11 bases sitting between them. The CDR3 consists of 13 residues. CDR1 and CDR2 (germline): SGHAT, FQDESV (reference sequence). CDR3 nucleotides: TGTGCCAGCAGCGCCTCAGGGGCTCAGCCCCAGCATTTT. It specifies CASSASGAQPQHF.

The chain links TRBV6-1 to TRBJ2-7, with 7 bases matching TRBD2. Per the germline V gene, CDR1 is MNHNS and CDR2 is SASEGT. The CDR3 covers 17 residues. After removal of 6 bases from V and 6 bases from J, the junction contained 20 bases not matched to a gene. This CDR3 reads CASRETGLQREGGEQYF. In DNA form, the CDR3 reads TGTGCCAGCAGGGAAACGGGACTCCAAAGGGAGGGAGGCGAGCAGTACTTC.

The V and J genes are TRBV4-2 and TRBJ1-2; D remains unclear. From germline, CDR1 is LGHNA and CDR2 YNFKEQ. Trimming stripped 1 base from V and 2 bases from J, with 2 bases between. CDR3 length: 12 residues. CDR3 in amino acids: CASSQVNYGYTF. The CDR3 bases are TGTGCCAGCAGCCAAGTAAACTATGGCTACACCTTC.

The CDR3 coding sequence is TGCAGTGCTAGGTCTGGACAGGGAGAATTCTTT. Translating it yields CSARSGQGEFF. This chain uses TRBV20-1 with TRBJ1-1; 8 nucleotides align to TRBD1. Unmatched junction bases numbered 8, after V lost 3 bases and J lost 14 bases. Looked up from germline, CDR1 is DFQATT and CDR2 is SNEGSKA (reference sequence). The CDR3 is 11 amino acids.

The chain uses TRBV19 and TRBJ1-5, with TRBD1 matching 7 bases. The CDR3 has 15 residues. Germline V gives CDR1 LNHDA, CDR2 SQIVND (reference sequence). V shed 4 bases, J shed 0 bases, and the junction held 3 bases outside the gene matches. Written as DNA, the CDR3 is TGTGCCAGTAGTAAGGGACAGTCTAGCAATCAGCCCCAGCATTTT. Translation gives CASSKGQSSNQPQHF. Full variable domain (remainder filled in from reference TRBV19 and TRBJ1-5): DGGITQSPKYLFRKEGQNVTLSCEQNLNHDAMYWYRQDPGQGLRLIYYSQIVNDFQKGDIAEGYSVSREKKESFPLTVTSAQKNPTAFYLCASSKGQSSNQPQHFGDGTRLSIL.